This T cell receptor beta chain derives from a study of beta chain features in type 1 diabetes. V was trimmed by 7 bases and J by 3 bases, leaving 18 bases between them. CDR3 length: 14 amino acids. Germline CDR1 is SQVTM and CDR2 is ANQGSEA. Central memory, naive, regulatory and stem cell-like memory CD4+ cells were sorted by CD45RO/CCR7/CD25/CD127/CD95/CD27. This clone was found a few times. Of the isolated RNA, all was reverse transcribed, and so the sequenced material was expressed TCRB transcripts. Sequencing was performed with immunoSEQ multiplex PCR; in TCRdb, only in-frame clones are kept and a portion is missing. The sample has 850,000 to 900,000 clones; roughly 17% are singletons.

The sample comprised naive CD4+ T cells from blood. The clonotype originates from a woman aged 18-30 years in good health. This chain uses TRBV29-1 with TRBJ1-2; possibly TRBD1 for D (5 bases). The chain's CDR3 is CSGPGGVDYYGYTF. DNA for the CDR3: TGCAGCGGCCCTGGGGGGGTGGATTACTATGGCTACACCTTC.